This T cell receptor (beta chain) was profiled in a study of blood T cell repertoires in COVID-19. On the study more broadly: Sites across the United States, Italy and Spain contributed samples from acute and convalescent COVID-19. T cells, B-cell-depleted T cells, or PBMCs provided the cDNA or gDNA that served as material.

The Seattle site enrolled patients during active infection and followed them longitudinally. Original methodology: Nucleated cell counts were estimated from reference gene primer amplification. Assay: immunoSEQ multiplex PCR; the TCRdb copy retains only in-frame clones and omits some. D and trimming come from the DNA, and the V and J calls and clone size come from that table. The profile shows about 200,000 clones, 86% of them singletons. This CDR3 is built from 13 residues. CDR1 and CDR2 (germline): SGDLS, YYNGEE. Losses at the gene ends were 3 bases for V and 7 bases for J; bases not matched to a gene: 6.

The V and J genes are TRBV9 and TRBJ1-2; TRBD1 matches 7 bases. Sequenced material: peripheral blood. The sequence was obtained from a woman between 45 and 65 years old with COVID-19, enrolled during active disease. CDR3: CASSAGTVPGYTF. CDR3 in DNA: TGTGCCAGCAGCGCCGGGACAGTTCCTGGCTACACCTTC.